This T cell receptor (beta chain) originates from a study of blood T cell repertoires in COVID-19. Study context: Both acute and convalescent COVID-19 samples were obtained from the United States, Italy and Spain.

Repertoires were generated with immunoSEQ multiplex PCR, while TCRdb's copy carries only in-frame clones and drops some. The sample has about 480,000 clones; 87% are singletons. V shed 5 bases and J 0 bases; nucleotides not matched to a gene: 6. The length of the CDR3 is 15 residues. The germline gives CDR1 SEHNR, CDR2 FQNEAQ (reference sequence). This clonotype originated in a woman aged 18-29 years with acute COVID-19. This rearrangement joins TRBV7-9 to TRBJ1-1, with 7 bases matching TRBD1. Sequencing was carried out using PBMCs or T cells enriched from blood (not recorded which). In DNA form, the CDR3 reads TGTGCCAGCAGCAAAGACAGGGAATTGAACACTGAAGCTTTCTTT. Its translation is CASSKDRELNTEAFF.